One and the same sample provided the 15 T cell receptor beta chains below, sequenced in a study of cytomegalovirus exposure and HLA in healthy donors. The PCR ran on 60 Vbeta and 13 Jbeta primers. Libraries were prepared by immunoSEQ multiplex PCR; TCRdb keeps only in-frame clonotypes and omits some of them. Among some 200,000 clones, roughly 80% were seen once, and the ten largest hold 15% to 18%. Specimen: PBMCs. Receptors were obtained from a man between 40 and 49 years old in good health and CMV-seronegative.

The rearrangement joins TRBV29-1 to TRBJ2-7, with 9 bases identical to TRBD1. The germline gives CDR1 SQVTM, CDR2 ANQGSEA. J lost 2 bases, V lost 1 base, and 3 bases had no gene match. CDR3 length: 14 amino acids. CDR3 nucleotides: TGCAGCGTTGAAGTGGGACAGGGCCCCTACGAGCAGTACTTC. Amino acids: CSVEVGQGPYEQYF.

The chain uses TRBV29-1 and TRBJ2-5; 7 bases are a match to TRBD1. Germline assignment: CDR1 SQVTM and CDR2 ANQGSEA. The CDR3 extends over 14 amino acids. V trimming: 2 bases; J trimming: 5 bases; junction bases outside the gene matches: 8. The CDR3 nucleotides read TGCAGCGTTGAAACAGGGGCCGAAGCGGAGACCCAGTACTTC. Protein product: CSVETGAEAETQYF.

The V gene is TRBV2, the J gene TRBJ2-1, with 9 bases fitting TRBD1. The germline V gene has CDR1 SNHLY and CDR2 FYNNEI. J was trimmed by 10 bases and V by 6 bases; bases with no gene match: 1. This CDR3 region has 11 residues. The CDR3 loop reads CASRGQGEQFF. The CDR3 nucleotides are TGTGCCAGCAGAGGACAGGGGGAGCAGTTCTTC.

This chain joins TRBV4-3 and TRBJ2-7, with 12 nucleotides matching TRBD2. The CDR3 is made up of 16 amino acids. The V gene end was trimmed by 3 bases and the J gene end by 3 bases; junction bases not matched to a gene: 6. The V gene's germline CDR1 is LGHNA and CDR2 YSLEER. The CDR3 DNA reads TGCGCCAGCAGCCATCTACTAGCGGGGGGTGTCTACGAGCAGTACTTC. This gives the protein CASSHLLAGGVYEQYF.

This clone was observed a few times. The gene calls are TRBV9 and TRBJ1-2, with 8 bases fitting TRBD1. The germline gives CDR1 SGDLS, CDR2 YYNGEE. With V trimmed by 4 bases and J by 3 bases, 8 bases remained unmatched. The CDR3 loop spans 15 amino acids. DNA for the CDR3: TGTGCCAGCAGCCCCCGGACAGGGATGGACTATGGCTACACCTTC. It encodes CASSPRTGMDYGYTF.

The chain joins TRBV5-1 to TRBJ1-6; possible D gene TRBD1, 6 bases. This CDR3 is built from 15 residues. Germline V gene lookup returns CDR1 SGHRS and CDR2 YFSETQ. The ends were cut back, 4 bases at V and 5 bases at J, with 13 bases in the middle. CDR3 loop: CASSPSGQNNSPLHF. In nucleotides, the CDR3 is TGCGCCAGCAGCCCATCTGGACAGAATAATTCACCCCTCCACTTT.

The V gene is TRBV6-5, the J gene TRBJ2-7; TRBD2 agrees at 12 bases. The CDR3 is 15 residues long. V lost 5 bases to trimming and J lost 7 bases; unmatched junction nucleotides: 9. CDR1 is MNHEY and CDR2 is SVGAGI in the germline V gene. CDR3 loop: CASSRTGTSGYEQYF. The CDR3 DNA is TGTGCCAGCAGTCGTACCGGGACTAGCGGGTATGAGCAGTACTTC.

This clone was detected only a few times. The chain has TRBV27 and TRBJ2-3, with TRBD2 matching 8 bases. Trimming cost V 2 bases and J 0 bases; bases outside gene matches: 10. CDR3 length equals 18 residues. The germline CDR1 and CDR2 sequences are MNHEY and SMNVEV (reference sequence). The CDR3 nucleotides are TGTGCCAGCAGTTTACTGGCGGGAGGAACACCTAGCACAGATACGCAGTATTTT. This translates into CASSLLAGGTPSTDTQYF.

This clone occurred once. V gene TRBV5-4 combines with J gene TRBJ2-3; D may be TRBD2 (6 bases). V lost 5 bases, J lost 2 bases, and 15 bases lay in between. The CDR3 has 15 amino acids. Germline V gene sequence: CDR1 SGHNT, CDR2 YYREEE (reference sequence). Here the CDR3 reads CASRLTAGSTDTQYF. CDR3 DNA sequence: TGTGCCAGCAGATTGACCGCGGGATCCACAGATACGCAGTATTTT.

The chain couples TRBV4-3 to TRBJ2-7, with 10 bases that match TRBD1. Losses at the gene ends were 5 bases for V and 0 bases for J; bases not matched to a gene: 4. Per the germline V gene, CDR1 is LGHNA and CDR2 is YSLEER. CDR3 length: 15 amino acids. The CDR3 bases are TGCGCCAGCAGCGAAGGGACAGGGGACTCCTACGAGCAGTACTTC. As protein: CASSEGTGDSYEQYF.

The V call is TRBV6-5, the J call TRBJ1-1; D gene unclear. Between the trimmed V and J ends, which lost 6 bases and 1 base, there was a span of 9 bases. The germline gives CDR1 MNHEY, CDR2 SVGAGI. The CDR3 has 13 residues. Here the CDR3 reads CASSFRENTEAFF. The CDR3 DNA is TGTGCCAGCAGCTTCCGGGAGAACACTGAAGCTTTCTTT.

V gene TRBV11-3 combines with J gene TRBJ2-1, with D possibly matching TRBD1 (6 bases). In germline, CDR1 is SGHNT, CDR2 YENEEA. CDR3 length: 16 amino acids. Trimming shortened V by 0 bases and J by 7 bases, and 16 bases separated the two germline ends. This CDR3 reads CASSLDTIRGGNEQFF. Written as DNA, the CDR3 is TGTGCCAGCAGCTTAGACACCATCAGGGGTGGGAATGAGCAGTTCTTC.

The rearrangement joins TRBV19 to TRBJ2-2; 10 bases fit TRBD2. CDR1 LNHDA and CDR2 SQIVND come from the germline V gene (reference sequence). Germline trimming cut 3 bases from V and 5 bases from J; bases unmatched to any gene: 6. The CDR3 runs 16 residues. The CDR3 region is CASSMFSGGLTGELFF. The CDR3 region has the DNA TGTGCCAGTAGTATGTTTAGCGGGGGGCTTACCGGGGAGCTGTTTTTT.

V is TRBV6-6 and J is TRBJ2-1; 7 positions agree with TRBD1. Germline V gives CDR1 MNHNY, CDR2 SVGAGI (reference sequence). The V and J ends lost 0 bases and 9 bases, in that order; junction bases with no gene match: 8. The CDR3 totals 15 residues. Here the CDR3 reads CASSYSVTGDVEQFF. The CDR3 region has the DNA TGTGCCAGCAGTTACTCAGTCACAGGGGACGTTGAGCAGTTCTTC.

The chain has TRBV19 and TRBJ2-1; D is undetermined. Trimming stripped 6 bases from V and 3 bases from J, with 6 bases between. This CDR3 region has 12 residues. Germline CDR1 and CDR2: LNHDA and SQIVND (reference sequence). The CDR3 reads CASSPGYNEQFF. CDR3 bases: TGTGCCAGTAGCCCCGGCTACAATGAGCAGTTCTTC.